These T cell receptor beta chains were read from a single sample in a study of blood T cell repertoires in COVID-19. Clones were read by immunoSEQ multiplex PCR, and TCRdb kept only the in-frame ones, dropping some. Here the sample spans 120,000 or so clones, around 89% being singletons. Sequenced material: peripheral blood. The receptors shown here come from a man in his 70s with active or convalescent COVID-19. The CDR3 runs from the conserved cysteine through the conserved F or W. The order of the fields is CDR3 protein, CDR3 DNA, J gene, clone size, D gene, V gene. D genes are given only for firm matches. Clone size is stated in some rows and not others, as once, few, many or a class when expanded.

CASKGGYNEQFF | TGTGCCAGCAAAGGCGGGTACAATGAGCAGTTCTTC | TRBJ2-1 | . | . | TRBV6-7
CASSVGVGQETQYF | TGTGCCAGCAGTGTAGGGGTGGGCCAAGAGACCCAGTACTTC | TRBJ2-5 | . | . | TRBV2
CASSARQGRNTEAFF | TGTGCCAGCAGCGCCAGACAGGGGAGGAACACTGAAGCTTTCTTT | TRBJ1-1 | . | TRBD1 | TRBV7-2
CASSPKTGSDNQPQHF | TGTGCCAGCAGCCCAAAGACAGGGTCGGATAATCAGCCCCAGCATTTT | TRBJ1-5 | . | TRBD1 | TRBV28
CASSSSSQGNHGYTF | TGTGCCAGCAGTTCGTCCTCACAGGGTAATCATGGCTACACCTTC | TRBJ1-2 | once | . | TRBV6-5
CASSRDREDTQYF | TGTGCCAGTAGTAGAGACAGGGAAGATACGCAGTATTTT | TRBJ2-3 | . | TRBD1 | TRBV19
CASSTIANQPQHF | TGTGCCAGCAGCACAATAGCCAATCAGCCCCAGCATTTT | TRBJ1-5 | . | . | TRBV2
CASTLGQYNQPQHF | TGTGCCAGCACCTTGGGACAGTACAATCAGCCCCAGCATTTT | TRBJ1-5 | . | TRBD1 | TRBV6-5
CAWDGSHWNEQFF | TGTGCCTGGGACGGGTCCCACTGGAATGAGCAGTTCTTC | TRBJ2-1 | . | . | TRBV30
CASTLERGSLYGYTF | TGTGCCAGTACTCTCGAACGGGGGAGCCTCTATGGCTACACCTTC | TRBJ1-2 | . | . | TRBV19
CASSFGPPTGASSYEQYF | TGTGCCAGCAGCTTTGGTCCCCCCACAGGGGCCAGCTCCTACGAGCAGTACTTC | TRBJ2-7 | . | TRBD1 | TRBV5-5
CASSLSGTGVRNSPLHF | TGTGCCAGCAGCTTGTCAGGGACAGGGGTGAGAAATTCACCCCTCCACTTT | TRBJ1-6 | . | TRBD1 | TRBV7-6
CASSLSDRASSGNTIYF | TGTGCCAGCAGCTTGTCGGACAGAGCGAGCTCTGGAAACACCATATATTTT | TRBJ1-3 | . | . | TRBV5-6
CASSALGAGAAEQYF | TGCGCCAGCAGTGCTCTCGGGGCAGGGGCGGCCGAGCAGTACTTC | TRBJ2-7 | . | . | TRBV10-1
CASSTLTSGLYEQYF | TGTGCCAGCAGCACCCTGACTAGCGGCCTCTACGAGCAGTACTTC | TRBJ2-7 | . | TRBD2 | TRBV28
CAISGQGYEQYF | TGTGCCATCAGTGGTCAGGGGTACGAGCAGTACTTC | TRBJ2-7 | . | . | TRBV10-3
CASSPRGLRNQPQHF | TGTGCCAGCAGCCCCAGGGGGCTGAGGAATCAGCCCCAGCATTTT | TRBJ1-5 | . | TRBD1 | TRBV27
CASSLVGGAPYNEQFF | TGTGCCAGCAGCTTAGTCGGGGGGGCCCCTTACAATGAGCAGTTCTTC | TRBJ2-1 | . | TRBD2 | TRBV11-2
CASSYTGTSGTFEQFF | TGTGCCAGCAGTTACACAGGGACTAGCGGGACCTTTGAGCAGTTCTTC | TRBJ2-1 | . | TRBD2 | TRBV6-5
CSVASGSPGEQYF | TGCAGCGTCGCCTCAGGGTCTCCAGGCGAGCAGTACTTC | TRBJ2-7 | . | . | TRBV29-1
CASSGHTEAFF | TGTGCCAGCAGTGGGCACACTGAAGCTTTCTTT | TRBJ1-1 | few | . | TRBV2
CASSFRGTGVNEQFF | TGTGCCAGCAGCTTCCGGGGGACAGGGGTCAATGAGCAGTTCTTC | TRBJ2-1 | . | TRBD1 | TRBV11-2
CASPSGSEGTEAFF | TGTGCCAGCCCTTCCGGTTCGGAGGGGACTGAAGCTTTCTTT | TRBJ1-1 | . | . | TRBV21-1
CASSWPGQGADSPLHF | TGTGCCAGCAGTTGGCCGGGGCAGGGGGCTGATTCACCCCTCCACTTT | TRBJ1-6 | . | TRBD1 | TRBV28
CASSSLYPVDSSSTDTQYF | TGTGCCAGCAGTTCACTATACCCCGTCGATTCCTCTTCCACAGATACGCAGTATTTT | TRBJ2-3 | few | . | TRBV27
CPSTDDRGMGGNTGELFF | TGTCCCAGCACCGACGACAGGGGGATGGGGGGGAACACCGGGGAGCTGTTTTTT | TRBJ2-2 | . | TRBD1 | TRBV6-4
CASSPLAGAANNEQFF | TGTGCCAGCTCACCTCTAGCGGGAGCAGCCAACAATGAGCAGTTCTTC | TRBJ2-1 | . | TRBD2 | TRBV18
CASSSRTSGFYNEQFF | TGTGCCAGCAGTTCCCGGACTAGCGGGTTTTACAATGAGCAGTTCTTC | TRBJ2-1 | . | TRBD2 | TRBV28
CASSPTGTGLVSYTF | TGTGCCAGCTCACCAACGGGGACAGGACTGGTGAGCTACACCTTC | TRBJ1-2 | . | TRBD1 | TRBV18
CASSPTGTSVFTDTQYF | TGTGCCAGCAGCCCGACTGGGACTAGCGTATTCACAGATACGCAGTATTTT | TRBJ2-3 | . | TRBD2 | TRBV5-6
CASSETRFRAGDSPLHF | TGTGCCAGCAGTGAAACGCGTTTTCGGGCAGGGGATTCACCCCTCCACTTT | TRBJ1-6 | . | . | TRBV2
CASSRTSGHEQYF | TGTGCCAGCAGCAGGACTAGCGGCCATGAGCAGTACTTC | TRBJ2-7 | . | TRBD2 | TRBV6-6
CASSLALALADTQYF | TGTGCCAGCAGCTTAGCGCTGGCCCTCGCAGATACGCAGTATTTT | TRBJ2-3 | . | . | TRBV11-1
CASSFGQLNQPQHF | TGTGCCAGCAGTTTTGGACAGCTCAATCAGCCCCAGCATTTT | TRBJ1-5 | . | . | TRBV28
CASSYSRQLTDTQYF | TGTGCCAGCAGTTACTCGAGACAGCTCACAGATACGCAGTATTTT | TRBJ2-3 | . | . | TRBV6-5
CASSTSVQSNEKLFF | TGTGCCAGTAGTACCTCCGTACAGTCTAATGAAAAACTGTTTTTT | TRBJ1-4 | . | . | TRBV19
CASSIGYGIGYEQYF | TGTGCCAGTAGTATAGGGTACGGGATCGGCTACGAGCAGTACTTC | TRBJ2-7 | . | . | TRBV19
CASSTGTGDGNTIYF | TGTGCCAGCTCAACCGGGACAGGGGACGGAAACACCATATATTTT | TRBJ1-3 | . | TRBD1 | TRBV18
CASSQDVGSAIAYEQYF | TGTGCCAGCAGCCAAGATGTTGGGTCAGCGATTGCCTACGAGCAGTACTTC | TRBJ2-7 | . | . | TRBV14
CASSPKGAGYTDTQYF | TGCGCCAGCAGCCCCAAAGGGGCGGGATACACAGATACGCAGTATTTT | TRBJ2-3 | . | . | TRBV4-1
CASSQDQGSQPQHF | TGCGCCAGCAGCCAAGATCAGGGAAGTCAGCCCCAGCATTTT | TRBJ1-5 | . | . | TRBV4-1
CASSSPGTGLSPLHF | TGTGCCAGCAGTTCACCCGGGACAGGGCTCTCACCCCTCCACTTT | TRBJ1-6 | . | TRBD1 | TRBV6-5
CASSLWGQSKNEKLFF | TGCGCCAGCAGCCTGTGGGGCCAGTCTAAAAATGAAAAACTGTTTTTT | TRBJ1-4 | once | . | TRBV4-1
CASQGEAYNSPLHF | TGTGCCAGCCAGGGGGAGGCTTATAATTCACCCCTCCACTTT | TRBJ1-6 | . | TRBD1 | TRBV19
CASSSGASGRETQYF | TGTGCCAGCAGTTCCGGTGCTAGCGGGAGAGAGACCCAGTACTTC | TRBJ2-5 | once | TRBD2 | TRBV28
CASRPDRGSTEAFF | TGTGCCAGCAGGCCAGACAGGGGAAGCACTGAAGCTTTCTTT | TRBJ1-1 | . | TRBD1 | TRBV6-5
CASSSTSYLYEQYF | TGTGCCAGCAGTTCGACTAGCTACCTGTACGAGCAGTACTTC | TRBJ2-7 | many | TRBD2 | TRBV28
CASSPGGGQGARGYTF | TGTGCCAGCAGCCCAGGGGGTGGCCAGGGGGCGCGTGGCTACACCTTC | TRBJ1-2 | . | TRBD1 | TRBV11-2